The present entry profiles one T cell receptor beta chain with its context. This entry is derived from a study of shared clonotypes between healthy human individuals. Terminally differentiated effector memory CD45RA+ cells were excluded by CCR7 positive selection of CD45RO-negative cells. Sequencing used immunoSEQ multiplex PCR; TCRdb keeps in-frame clones, though not all of them. The sample yields fewer than 850,000 clones, about 96% seen once. Germline loops: CDR1 MNHEY, CDR2 SMNVEV (reference sequence). The CDR3 runs to 14 residues. The V segment lost 7 bases and the J segment 1 base; nucleotides outside the gene matches: 4.

This TCR was recovered from a man aged 25-45 years in good health. Sequencing used naive CD8+ T cells sorted from blood. The genes are TRBV27 and TRBJ2-1; 7 bases line up with TRBD2. The CDR3 is CASKAGASYNEQFF. Here the CDR3 DNA reads TGTGCCAGCAAGGCGGGAGCTTCCTACAATGAGCAGTTCTTC.